These 20 T cell receptor beta chains share one sample of origin, sequenced in a study of blood T cells in healthy people across ages. A second about 6 to 11 cycle PCR used barcoded and J-beta primers. Using its own MiXCR run on the 5' RACE reads, TCRdb lists one record per CDR3 protein. The table includes fewer than 800,000 distinct CDR3 sequences, 20% to 25% detected once. These data also formed part of another study, on T cells of mothers and their children.

The sequenced sample consisted of blood. These receptors were collected from a boy under 18 in good health.

This clonotype was picked up a small number of times. This rearrangement joins TRBV7-3 to TRBJ2-1, with a tentative D call TRBD2 (5 bases). Germline V lookup: CDR1 SGHTA, CDR2 FQGTGA. The CDR3 extends over 15 amino acids. With 5 bases removed from V and 0 bases from J, the gap between germline ends came to 11 bases. In DNA form, the CDR3 reads TGTGCCAGCAGCCGACTTCGGGGCTCCTACAATGAGCAGTTCTTC. Translated, it gives CASSRLRGSYNEQFF.

This clonotype was seen a handful of times. The V call is TRBV5-1, the J call TRBJ2-7, with 8 positions matching TRBD2. Germline-derived CDR1 and CDR2 are SGHRS and YFSETQ. J was trimmed by 4 bases and V by 4 bases; bases with no gene match: 13. CDR3 length equals 16 residues. This CDR3 reads CASSRAGRGLGYEQYF. The CDR3 DNA sequence: TGCGCCAGCAGCCGCGCCGGGAGGGGCCTTGGGTACGAGCAGTACTTC.

This clonotype was seen only a few times. The rearrangement links TRBV15 to TRBJ2-5, with D unresolved. Trimming took off 5 bases at V and 2 bases at J, with 12 bases between the two ends. CDR1 and CDR2 from the germline V gene are LNHNV and YYDKDF (reference sequence). CDR3 length equals 14 residues. The DNA for the CDR3 is TGTGCCACCAGCCCCATCACGCTGCAAGAGACCCAGTACTTC. Translation: CATSPITLQETQYF.

This clonotype was seen more than once but under ten times. V gene TRBV27 combines with J gene TRBJ1-5; D ambiguous. The germline V gene encodes CDR1 MNHEY and CDR2 SMNVEV (reference sequence). V lost 3 bases, J lost 2 bases, and 8 bases lay in between. The CDR3 runs 14 residues. CDR3 nucleotides: TGTGCCAGCAGTTTGTCCGGGCGCAATCAGCCCCAGCATTTT. This gives the protein CASSLSGRNQPQHF.

The rearrangement joins TRBV14 to TRBJ2-1, with 8 bases aligning to TRBD2. V lost 4 bases and J lost 6; bases outside the gene matches: 8. This CDR3 is 15 amino acids long. Germline CDR1 reads SGHDN; CDR2 reads FVKESK. The CDR3 loop is CASSLPGLGANEQFF. The CDR3, as DNA: TGTGCCAGCAGCCTCCCGGGACTAGGGGCCAATGAGCAGTTCTTC.

This clonotype was counted only a few times. This rearrangement joins TRBV7-2 to TRBJ2-7, with 7 nucleotides matching TRBD1. V trimming: 3 bases; J trimming: 2 bases; junction bases outside the gene matches: 7. Germline CDR1 is SGHTA and CDR2 is FQGNSA. There are 15 residues in the CDR3. The CDR3 nucleotides are TGTGCCAGCAGCTTCTTCACCGGGACAGCCTACGAGCAGTACTTC. Translated: CASSFFTGTAYEQYF.

This clonotype was picked up a small number of times. V is TRBV6-5 and J is TRBJ1-2; D is possibly TRBD1 (6 bases). The CDR3 is 13 residues long. From germline, CDR1 is MNHEY and CDR2 SVGAGI. V lost 6 bases, J lost 8 bases, and 16 bases lay in between. The CDR3 bases are TGTGCCAGCAGGGACGGACAGCTCGCGGGCTACACCTTC. It is translated as CASRDGQLAGYTF.

This clonotype was seen more than once but under ten times. This chain connects TRBV5-5 to TRBJ2-5; 12 bases line up with TRBD2. The J call may be mistaken, given a closer DNA end match to TRBJ2-1. Per germline, CDR1 SGHKS and CDR2 YYEKEE (reference sequence). CDR3 length equals 15 residues. The CDR3 DNA reads TGTGCCAGCAGCGCACGACTAGCGGGAGACGATGAGCAGTTCTTC. Translating gives CASSARLAGDDEQFF.

In this sample, this clonotype turned up a few times. The chain employs TRBV7-9 and TRBJ2-1; D gene ambiguous. V was shortened by 5 bases and J by 5 bases, with 13 bases between the two germline ends. CDR3 length: 14 residues. Germline-derived CDR1 and CDR2 are SEHNR and FQNEAQ (reference sequence). As DNA, the CDR3 is TGTGCCAGCAGCCCCCCTCGGGCCGACAATGAGCAGTTCTTC. Encoded protein: CASSPPRADNEQFF.

The sample holds a few counts of this clonotype. The chain couples TRBV14 to TRBJ2-6, with D tentatively TRBD2 (6 bases). Germline CDR1 and CDR2: SGHDN and FVKESK. The germline V and J ends were trimmed by 4 bases and 3 bases, with 10 bases remaining between them. The CDR3 is 15 amino acids. CDR3 nucleotides: TGTGCCAGCAGCCCACAGGACTATGGGGCCAACGTCCTGACTTTC. Translation: CASSPQDYGANVLTF.

On this clonotype: A read error may account for a junction end that differs from germline. The V and J genes are TRBV11-2 and TRBJ2-1; tentatively, D is TRBD1 or TRBD2 (5 bases each). The CDR3 is made up of 13 amino acids. CDR1 is SGHAT and CDR2 is FQNNGV in the germline V gene. CDR3 loop: CASSLDRENGQFF. CDR3 bases: TGTGCCAGCAGCTTAGACAGGGAGAATGGGCAGTTCTTC.

The table lists this clonotype with a few counts. The rearrangement links TRBV5-4 to TRBJ2-5; the match to TRBD2 covers 11 bases. The tail of the sequence fits TRBJ2-1 better, so the J call may be wrong. The V gene's germline CDR1 is SGHNT and CDR2 YYREEE (reference sequence). CDR3 length equals 14 residues. In DNA, the CDR3 is TGTGCCAGCAGCTTATACGGACTAGCGGGCCCGCAGTTCTTC. Its protein product is CASSLYGLAGPQFF.

J is TRBJ2-5 and V is TRBV12-3 or TRBV12-4; maybe TRBD1 (6 bases). The J call may be mistaken, given a closer DNA end match to TRBJ2-7. There are 14 residues in the CDR3. The DNA for the CDR3 is TGTGCCAGCAGTTTCCAGGGGCTATCCTACGAGCAGTACTTC. Residues: CASSFQGLSYEQYF.

The rearrangement joins TRBV28 to TRBJ2-4, with D perhaps given as TRBD1 or TRBD2 (6 bases each). Germline V gene data show CDR1 as MDHEN and CDR2 as SYDVKM. CDR3 length: 16 amino acids. V was cut by 2 bases and J by 4 bases, with 15 bases left in between. The chain's CDR3 is CASSLRGGGGKNIQYF. Here the CDR3 DNA reads TGTGCCAGCAGTTTACGAGGGGGAGGCGGTAAAAACATTCAGTACTTC. The full variable domain, rest sourced from reference TRBV28 and TRBJ2-4, is DVKVTQSSRYLVKRTGEKVFLECVQDMDHENMFWYRQDPGLGLRLIYFSYDVKMKEKGDIPEGYSVSREKKERFSLILESASTNQTSMYLCASSLRGGGGKNIQYFGAGTRLSVL.

The rearrangement joins TRBV3-1 to TRBJ2-5, with D possibly being TRBD2 (6 bases). The CDR3 totals 12 residues. Per germline, CDR1 LGHDT and CDR2 YNNKEL (reference sequence). V was clipped by 2 bases and J by 10 bases, with 11 bases between them. CDR3 residues: CASSQPGEDQYF. Written as DNA, the CDR3 is TGTGCCAGCAGCCAACCGGGGGAGGACCAGTACTTC.

Remarks on this clonotype: Germline and junction disagree at one end, which may indicate a read error. The V and J genes are TRBV2 and TRBJ1-6; D might be TRBD1 (5 bases). The germline CDR1 and CDR2 sequences are SNHLY and FYNNEI. The CDR3 spans 16 residues. CDR3 bases: TGTGCCAGCATTACAACCCGGACCGGGGGTAATTCACCCCCCCACTTT. Translation: CASITTRTGGNSPPHF.

This clonotype was seen a few times. Relative to the germline gene, one junction end is altered; a read error may explain this. The chain recombines TRBV5-1 with TRBJ1-2; no clear D gene. CDR3 length equals 12 residues. Germline values: CDR1 SGHRS, CDR2 YFSETQ. For the CDR3, the DNA is TGCGCCGGCAGCTTGTCTAACTATGGCTACACCTTC. Protein: CAGSLSNYGYTF.

This clonotype occurred a few times. The chain is built from TRBV3-1 and TRBJ2-1; D perhaps matches TRBD1 (8 bases). Trimming stripped 9 bases from V and 4 bases from J, with 13 bases between. CDR3 size: 13 residues. CDR1 LGHDT and CDR2 YNNKEL come from the germline V gene (reference sequence). CDR3: CASTGGGYNEQFF. Written as DNA, the CDR3 is TGTGCCAGTACAGGGGGGGGATACAATGAGCAGTTCTTC.

A few counts support this clonotype. The J gene is TRBJ2-2, the V gene TRBV29-1; D unresolved. Germline V gene data show CDR1 as SQVTM and CDR2 as ANQGSEA. The CDR3 covers 14 residues. With 2 bases removed from V and 0 bases from J, the gap between germline ends came to 7 bases. The CDR3 nucleotides are TGCAGCGTTGAAACAGTCGCGAACACCGGGGAGCTGTTTTTT. Amino acids: CSVETVANTGELFF.

The chain combines TRBV7-8 with TRBJ1-6, with 9 bases matching TRBD1. J lost 5 bases, V lost 2 bases, and 1 base had no gene match. CDR1 SGHVS and CDR2 FQNEAQ come from the germline V gene. This CDR3 region has 15 residues. The CDR3 DNA reads TGTGCCAGCAGCTTAAGGACAGGGGATAATTCACCCCTCCACTTT. It yields the protein CASSLRTGDNSPLHF.